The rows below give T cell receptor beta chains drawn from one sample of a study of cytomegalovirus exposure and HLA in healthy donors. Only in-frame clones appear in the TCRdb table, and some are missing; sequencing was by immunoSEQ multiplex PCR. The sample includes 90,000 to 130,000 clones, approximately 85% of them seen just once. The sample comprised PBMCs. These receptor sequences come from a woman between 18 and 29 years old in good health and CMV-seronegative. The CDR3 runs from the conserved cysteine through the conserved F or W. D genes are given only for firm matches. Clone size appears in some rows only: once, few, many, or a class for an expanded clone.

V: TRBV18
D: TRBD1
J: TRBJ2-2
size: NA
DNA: TGTGCCAGCTCACCACGGGACAGCTCGAACACCGGGGAGCTGTTTTTT
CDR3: CASSPRDSSNTGELFF

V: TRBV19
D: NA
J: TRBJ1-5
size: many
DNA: TGTGCCAGTAGAGATGAGAATAATCAGCCCCAGCATTTT
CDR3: CASRDENNQPQHF

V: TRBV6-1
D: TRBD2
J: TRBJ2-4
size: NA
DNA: TGTGCCACCGAATTAGCGGGGATTCAGTACTTC
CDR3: CATELAGIQYF

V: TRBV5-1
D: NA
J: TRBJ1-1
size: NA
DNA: TGCGCCAGCAGCTTGGCCCCGGGGTTGAACACTGAAGCTTTCTTT
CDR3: CASSLAPGLNTEAFF

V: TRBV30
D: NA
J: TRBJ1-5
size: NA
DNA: TGTGCCTGGAGTGTACGTAGTAATCAGCCCCAGCATTTT
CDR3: CAWSVRSNQPQHF

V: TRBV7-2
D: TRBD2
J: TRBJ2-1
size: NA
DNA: TGTGCCAGCAGCACGAGAACACGCGGGGGGGCCTCCTACAATGAGCAGTTCTTC
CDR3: CASSTRTRGGASYNEQFF

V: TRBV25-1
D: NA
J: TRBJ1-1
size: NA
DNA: TGTGCCAGCAGAAACAGCTTGAACACTGAAGCTTTCTTT
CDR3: CASRNSLNTEAFF

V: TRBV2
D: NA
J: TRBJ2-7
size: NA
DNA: TGTGCCAGCAGTGTACAGGGACCTGTTCCCTACGAGCAGTACTTC
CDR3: CASSVQGPVPYEQYF

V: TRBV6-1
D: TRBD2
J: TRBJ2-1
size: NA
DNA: TGTGCCAGCAGTGAACGGCTAGCGGGGGGGCGTTATCTCAATGAGCAGTTCTTC
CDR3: CASSERLAGGRYLNEQFF

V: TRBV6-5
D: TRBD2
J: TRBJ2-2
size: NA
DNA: TGTGCCAGCAGCTCCGGGACTACGAACACCGGGGAGCTGTTTTTT
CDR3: CASSSGTTNTGELFF

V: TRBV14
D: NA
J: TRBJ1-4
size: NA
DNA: TGTGCCAGCAGCCAAGTAGGGGCAGGCGAAAAACTGTTTTTT
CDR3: CASSQVGAGEKLFF

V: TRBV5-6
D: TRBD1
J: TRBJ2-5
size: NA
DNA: TGTGCCAGCAGCGCTTCCGGGACAGGGAAAGAGACCCAGTACTTC
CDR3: CASSASGTGKETQYF

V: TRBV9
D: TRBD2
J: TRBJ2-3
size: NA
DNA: TGTGCCAGCAGCCAAGGAAGCGGGGACACAGATACGCAGTATTTT
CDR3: CASSQGSGDTDTQYF

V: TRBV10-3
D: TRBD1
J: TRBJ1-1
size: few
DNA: TGTGCCATCAGTGAGTCGACAAGGACAGGGGGCGGGAGGACTGAAGCTTTCTTT
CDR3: CAISESTRTGGGRTEAFF

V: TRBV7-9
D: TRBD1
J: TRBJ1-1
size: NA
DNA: TGTGCCAGCGGGCCTCAGGACAGGCTGAACACTGAAGCTTTCTTT
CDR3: CASGPQDRLNTEAFF

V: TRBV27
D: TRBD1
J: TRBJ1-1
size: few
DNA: TGTGCCAGCAGTCCTGGGACAGGGCCTGAAGCTTTCTTT
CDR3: CASSPGTGPEAFF

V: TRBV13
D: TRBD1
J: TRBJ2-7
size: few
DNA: TGTGCCAGCAGCGACGGGACAGGGGACTACGAGCAGTACTTC
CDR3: CASSDGTGDYEQYF

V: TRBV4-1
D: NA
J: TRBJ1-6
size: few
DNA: TGCGCCAGCAGCCCCCACCGGGAAACCTATAATTCACCCCTCCACTTT
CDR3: CASSPHRETYNSPLHF

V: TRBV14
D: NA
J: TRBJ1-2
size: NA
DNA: TGTGCCAGCAGCCAAGCTGCGGGGGACTATGGCTACACCTTC
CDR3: CASSQAAGDYGYTF

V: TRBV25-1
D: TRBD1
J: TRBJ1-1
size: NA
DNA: TGTGCCAGCAGTGCTCAGCCGGGACAGGGAGTCTCTGAAGCTTTCTTT
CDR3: CASSAQPGQGVSEAFF

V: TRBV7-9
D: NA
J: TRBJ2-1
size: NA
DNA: TGTGCCAGCGAGCGGGTTATCTACAATGAGCAGTTCTTC
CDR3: CASERVIYNEQFF

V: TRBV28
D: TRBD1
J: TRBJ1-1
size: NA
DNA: TGTGCCAGCAGCCTGACAGGGTTGCGCACTGAAGCTTTCTTT
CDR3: CASSLTGLRTEAFF

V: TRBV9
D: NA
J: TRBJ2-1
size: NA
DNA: TGTGCCAGCAGCCCAGGGTACAATGAGCAGTTCTTC
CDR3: CASSPGYNEQFF

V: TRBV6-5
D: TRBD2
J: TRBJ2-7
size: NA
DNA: TGTGCCAGCAGTTACAGAGCGGGGGTGGGCGAGCAGTACTTC
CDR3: CASSYRAGVGEQYF

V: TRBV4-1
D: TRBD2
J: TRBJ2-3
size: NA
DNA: TGCGCCAGCAGCCAAGATGCAAGCGGGGGGTTTCCCACAGATACGCAGTATTTT
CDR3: CASSQDASGGFPTDTQYF

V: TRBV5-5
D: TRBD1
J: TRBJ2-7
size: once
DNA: TGTGCCAGCAGACCTGCCCGGGACAGGGTCTCCTACGAGCAGTACTTC
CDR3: CASRPARDRVSYEQYF

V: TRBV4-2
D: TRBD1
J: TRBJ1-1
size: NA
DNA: TGTGCCAGCAGCCAAGATGATCCCAGGGGGCGGTCTGAAGCTTTCTTT
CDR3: CASSQDDPRGRSEAFF

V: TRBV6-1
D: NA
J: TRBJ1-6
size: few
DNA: TGTGCCAGCATCCCTGGGGGCGGATCGAATTCACCCCTCCACTTT
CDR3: CASIPGGGSNSPLHF

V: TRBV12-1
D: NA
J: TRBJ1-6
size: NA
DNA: TGTGCCAGCAGCCGCTGGATCCCCGGGACAGCTAATTCACCCCTCCACTTT
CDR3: CASSRWIPGTANSPLHF

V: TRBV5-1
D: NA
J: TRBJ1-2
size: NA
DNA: TGCGCCAGCAGCTTAATAGGGGACTATGGCTACACCTTC
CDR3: CASSLIGDYGYTF

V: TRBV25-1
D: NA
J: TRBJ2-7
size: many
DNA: TGTGCCAGCAGTGGTTTAGGAGGGGACGAGCAGTACTTC
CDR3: CASSGLGGDEQYF

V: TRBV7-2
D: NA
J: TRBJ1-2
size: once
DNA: TGTGCCAGCAGCTTAGTCGGGGGTAACTATGGCTACACCTTC
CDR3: CASSLVGGNYGYTF

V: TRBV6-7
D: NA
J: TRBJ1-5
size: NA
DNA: TGTGCCAGCAGTCGCTTCGAGAGGGGGAACAATCAGCCCCAGCATTTT
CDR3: CASSRFERGNNQPQHF

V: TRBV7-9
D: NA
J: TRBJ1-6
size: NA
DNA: TGTGCCAGCAGCTTTAAGGGGGTGAAAAATTCACCCCTCCACTTT
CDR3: CASSFKGVKNSPLHF

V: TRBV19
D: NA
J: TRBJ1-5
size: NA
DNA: TGTGCCAGTAGTATTGGTGACAGGTTCGGGCAGCCCCAGCATTTT
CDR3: CASSIGDRFGQPQHF

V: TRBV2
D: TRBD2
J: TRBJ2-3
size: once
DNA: TGTGCCAGCAGTTCCGGCCTTAGCGGGGGCCCCACAGATACGCAGTATTTT
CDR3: CASSSGLSGGPTDTQYF

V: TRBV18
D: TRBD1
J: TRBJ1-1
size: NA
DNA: TGTGCCAGCTCACCAAAGGGGGCCGGGTCGGGCACTGAAGCTTTCTTT
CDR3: CASSPKGAGSGTEAFF

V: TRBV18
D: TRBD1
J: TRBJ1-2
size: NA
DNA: TGTGCCAGCTCACCAAGGGGGTGGAGGGACAGGTCCTTCTATGGCTACACCTTC
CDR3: CASSPRGWRDRSFYGYTF

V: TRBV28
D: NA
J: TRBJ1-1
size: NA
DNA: TGTGCCAGCAGTCCAGGTTCTCTCCTCATGAACACTGAAGCTTTCTTT
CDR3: CASSPGSLLMNTEAFF

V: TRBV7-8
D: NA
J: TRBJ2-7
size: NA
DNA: TGTGCCAGCAGCCCTAGTAGGTACGAGCAGTACTTC
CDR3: CASSPSRYEQYF

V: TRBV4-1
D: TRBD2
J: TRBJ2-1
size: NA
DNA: TGCGCCAGCAGCCAAGATAGCGCAGGGCGGGGGACCTACAATGAGCAGTTCTTC
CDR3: CASSQDSAGRGTYNEQFF

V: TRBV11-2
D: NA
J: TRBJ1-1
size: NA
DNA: TGTGCCAGCAGCTTGACACACTCAGCTTTCTTT
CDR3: CASSLTHSAFF

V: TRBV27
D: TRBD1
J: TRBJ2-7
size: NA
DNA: TGTGCCAGCAGAGGGGCAGGGGACAGGGGTATTTACGAGCAGTACTTC
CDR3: CASRGAGDRGIYEQYF

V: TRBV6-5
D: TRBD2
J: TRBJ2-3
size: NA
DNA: TGTGCCAGCGTCGGTCTAGCGGGGGGCACAGATACGCAGTATTTT
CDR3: CASVGLAGGTDTQYF